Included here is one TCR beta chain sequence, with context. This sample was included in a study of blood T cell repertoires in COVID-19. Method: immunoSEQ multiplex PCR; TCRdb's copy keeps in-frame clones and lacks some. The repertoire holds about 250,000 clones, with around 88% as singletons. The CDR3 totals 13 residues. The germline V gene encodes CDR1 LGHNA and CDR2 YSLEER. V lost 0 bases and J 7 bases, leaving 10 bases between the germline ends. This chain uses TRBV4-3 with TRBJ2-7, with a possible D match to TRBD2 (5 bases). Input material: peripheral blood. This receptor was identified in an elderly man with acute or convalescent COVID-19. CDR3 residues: CASSQENRREQYF. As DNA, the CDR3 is TGCGCCAGCAGCCAAGAAAATCGGAGGGAGCAGTACTTC.